These T cell receptor beta chains were read from a single sample in a study of cytomegalovirus exposure and HLA in healthy donors. Libraries were prepared by immunoSEQ multiplex PCR; TCRdb keeps only in-frame clonotypes and omits some of them. The sample holds some 68,000 clones; approximately 96% are singletons and the top ten take roughly 1.4%. The sample taken for sequencing was PBMCs. These receptors were obtained from a man younger than 35 in good health and CMV-seropositive. Each CDR3 is given without its conserved first and last residue.

v_call: TRBV5-6
cdr3_aa: ASSPTGGFTNTIY

v_call: TRBV2
cdr3_aa: ASSVVGQGIGAF

v_call: TRBV4-1
cdr3_aa: ASSQMGDRGQRKLF

v_call: TRBV7-2
cdr3_aa: ASSPQGRENEKLF

v_call: TRBV10-3
cdr3_aa: AISGEDRGSYEQY

v_call: TRBV5-4
cdr3_aa: ASSGDRFNYGYT

v_call: TRBV19
cdr3_aa: ASRTRTGTGGRLQGQPQH

v_call: TRBV29-1
cdr3_aa: SVRQGGIGNTIY

v_call: TRBV7-9
cdr3_aa: ASSLPPGIEAF

v_call: TRBV11-2
cdr3_aa: ASSPAGQGETQY

v_call: TRBV18
cdr3_aa: ASSPGSNQPQH

v_call: TRBV11-2
cdr3_aa: ASSLSTGRREKLF

v_call: TRBV5-1
cdr3_aa: ASSLGPSGSYNEQF

v_call: TRBV4-2
cdr3_aa: ASSQEMGGGAHEQY

v_call: TRBV7-8
cdr3_aa: ASSLQLTPRGLDQPQH

v_call: TRBV6-5
cdr3_aa: ASSYTSQGQYGYT

v_call: TRBV2
cdr3_aa: ASRGGTSGGGAGANVLT

v_call: TRBV19
cdr3_aa: ASSARDRWDNEQF

v_call: TRBV20-1
cdr3_aa: SAPIDRGNP

v_call: TRBV21-1
cdr3_aa: ASSPHSQQGAMHGYT

v_call: TRBV9
cdr3_aa: ASSVAADTQY

v_call: TRBV4-1
cdr3_aa: ASSQEVSQAGANVLT

v_call: TRBV7-2
cdr3_aa: ASSLLIRDTEAF

v_call: TRBV28
cdr3_aa: ASSAEGLAGPGGTDTQY

v_call: TRBV4-1
cdr3_aa: ASSPTGGNSRGTDTQY

v_call: TRBV5-1
cdr3_aa: ASSLVGSGGTDTQY

v_call: TRBV5-1
cdr3_aa: ASSFDHYSGAYEQY

v_call: TRBV19
cdr3_aa: ASSTDSRSGNEQF

v_call: TRBV6-1
cdr3_aa: ASRVQGDTGELF

v_call: TRBV28
cdr3_aa: ASRLLLTGGPNTEAF

v_call: TRBV7-2
cdr3_aa: ASSLGQVLSYEQY